Shown below are 9 T cell receptor beta chains from a single sample sequenced in a study of cytomegalovirus exposure and HLA in healthy donors (dated by TCRdb to the late 2010s). Libraries were made using the immunoSEQ multiplex PCR assay. For the multiplex PCR, a mixture combining 60 forward primers for TCR Vbeta segments and 13 reverse primers for TCR Jbeta segments was used. The clones in this table, taken by TCRdb from immuneACCESS, are in-frame only. Not every clone is retained; where verified, under half of the shortfall comes from an unresolved V gene, and the cause of the rest is unknown. The sample includes over 150,000 clones, with around 86% observed a single time. The ten biggest clones cover about 2.5% of the sample. The sequenced sample was PBMCs. These receptors were collected from a male donor in good health and CMV-seronegative.

In this sample, this clone turned up once. The chain joins TRBV10-3 to TRBJ2-7, with 8 nucleotides matching TRBD1. Germline lookup yields CDR1 ENHRY and CDR2 SYGVKD. Trimming cost V 5 bases and J 2 bases; bases outside gene matches: 5. The CDR3 has 14 amino acids. This CDR3 reads CAISYRDRTYEQYF. The CDR3 DNA sequence: TGTGCCATCAGTTACCGGGACAGGACCTACGAGCAGTACTTC.

This chain joins TRBV6-6 and TRBJ1-2, with a possible D match to TRBD1 (5 bases). CDR3 size: 16 residues. Germline V gene lookup returns CDR1 MNHNY and CDR2 SVGAGI (reference sequence). Trimming left V 0 bases short and J 6 bases short, with 17 bases between. This CDR3 reads CASSYSSGGGGNGYTF. The CDR3 coding sequence is TGTGCCAGCAGTTACTCGAGCGGGGGAGGTGGGAATGGCTACACCTTC.

A single count supports this clone. The junction departs from the called germline gene at one end, perhaps through a read error. This chain connects TRBV7-9 to TRBJ1-2; TRBD1 is a possible D gene (5 bases). Germline CDR1 is SEHNR and CDR2 is FQNEAQ (reference sequence). There are 15 residues in the CDR3. In nucleotides, the CDR3 is TGTTCCAGCAGCTTAGCCGACAGTCCCCGCTATGGCTACACCTTC. Protein sequence: CSSSLADSPRYGYTF.

This chain links TRBV25-1 with TRBJ1-1; a weak D match, TRBD1 (5 bases). The V end was cut by 3 bases, the J end by 4 bases, with 21 bases between. Germline lookup yields CDR1 MGHDK and CDR2 SYGVNS. There are 17 residues in the CDR3. The DNA of the CDR3 is TGTGCCAGCAGTGACTTGGGGCAGGGTGGTATTGGCACTGAAGCTTTCTTT. This sequence encodes CASSDLGQGGIGTEAFF.

With regard to this clone: This CDR3 is missing its conserved last phenylalanine or tryptophan, likely due to a read error. The V gene is TRBV9, the J gene TRBJ2-7; D is undetermined. Trimming removed 1 base from V and 3 bases from J, with 8 bases in between. The CDR3 runs 13 residues. Germline V gives CDR1 SGDLS, CDR2 YYNGEE. CDR3 DNA: TGTGCCAGCAGCGTACGGCCCAACTACGAGCAGTACCTC. Encoded protein: CASSVRPNYEQYL.

This clone showed up just a few times. The chain has TRBV25-1 and TRBJ1-4, with D perhaps matching TRBD1 (6 bases). V shed 6 bases and J shed 7 bases, with 12 bases lying between them. Germline CDR1 MGHDK, CDR2 SYGVNS. The CDR3 is 13 residues long. CDR3 nucleotides: TGTGCCAGCAGCCCCGGACAGCTTGAAAAACTGTTTTTT. It specifies CASSPGQLEKLFF.

The genes are TRBV6-5 and TRBJ1-6; D is ambiguous. Germline lookup yields CDR1 MNHEY and CDR2 SVGAGI. Trimming cost V 2 bases and J 10 bases, with 15 bases left between them. This CDR3 region has 15 residues. The CDR3 loop reads CASSYVFGFESPLHF. The CDR3 region has the DNA TGTGCCAGCAGTTACGTTTTCGGGTTCGAGTCACCCCTCCACTTT.

A few counts support this clone. The chain uses TRBV9 and TRBJ2-7, with D unresolved. This CDR3 region has 14 residues. In germline, CDR1 is SGDLS, CDR2 YYNGEE. Deletions cut 2 bases from V and 3 bases from J, with 12 bases between. The CDR3 loop is CASSVSEVVYEQYF. The CDR3, as DNA: TGTGCCAGCAGCGTGTCCGAGGTGGTCTACGAGCAGTACTTC.

J is TRBJ1-1 and V is TRBV6-5; TRBD1 matches at 8 bases. The CDR3 loop spans 16 amino acids. Germline V gene data show CDR1 as MNHEY and CDR2 as SVGAGI. V gave up 0 bases and J gave up 3 bases; unmatched junction bases: 6. The CDR3 DNA follows: TGTGCCAGCAGTTACTCCAACAGGGGGGCCTACACTGAAGCTTTCTTT. It translates to CASSYSNRGAYTEAFF.